A selection of T cell receptor beta chains follows, all from one sample in a study of human T cells and chemical hapten exposure. A single record per CDR3 protein comes from TCRdb applying MiXCR to the RACE reads. Here the sample spans fewer than 85,000 distinct CDR3 sequences, under 14% being singletons. The material sequenced was whole blood, taken in connection with sensitization to the hapten diphenylcyclopropenone (DPC). The receptors shown here come from a man aged 18 to 29 with alopecia areata. Some clones in this sample may be carry-over from other donors' samples. Each CDR3 is given with its conserved first and last residue. The D gene is left open where the match is weak. Not every row has a clone size; where given, it reads once, few, many or a size class.

cdr3_aa cdr3_nt j_call d_call v_call clone_size
CASSGKQGWTEAFF TGCGCCAGCAGTGGGAAACAGGGATGGACTGAAGCTTTCTTT TRBJ1-1 . TRBV4-1 many
CASSLEASGGTDTQYF TGTGCCAGCAGCTTAGAGGCTAGCGGGGGCACAGATACGCAGTATTTT TRBJ2-3 TRBD2 TRBV7-6 .
CASSPDRAEETQYF TGTGCCAGCAGCCCGGACAGAGCCGAAGAGACCCAGTACTTC TRBJ2-5 . TRBV7-2 many
CASSYSEEAFF TGTGCCAGCAGTTACTCAGAGGAAGCTTTCTTT TRBJ1-1 . TRBV2 .
CASSDDREGTEAFF TGTGCCAGCAGTGACGACAGGGAGGGCACTGAAGCTTTCTTT TRBJ1-1 TRBD1 TRBV2 once
CASRRDRGQNQPQHF TGTGCCAGCAGACGGGACAGGGGGCAGAACCAGCCCCAGCATTTT TRBJ1-5 TRBD1 TRBV7-2 few
CSTRDYVREGEQFF TGCAGTACTAGAGATTATGTGCGGGAAGGAGAGCAGTTCTTC TRBJ2-1 . TRBV20-1 few
CASSTGSTDTQYF TGCGCCAGCAGCACTGGGAGCACAGATACGCAGTATTTT TRBJ2-3 . TRBV5-1 few
CSVAEASGNTIYF TGCAGCGTTGCTGAGGCCAGTGGAAACACCATATATTTT TRBJ1-3 . TRBV29-1 many
CASSRTSGGLMYEQYF TGTGCCAGCAGCCGGACTAGCGGGGGGCTCATGTACGAGCAGTACTTC TRBJ2-7 TRBD2 TRBV11-2 many
CASSNPRQAATKDLTDTQYF TGTGCCAGCAGCAACCCCCGACAGGCGGCAACCAAGGATCTCACAGATACGCAGTATTTT TRBJ2-3 . TRBV11-2 many
CASNFRAFYGYTF TGTGCCAGCAACTTCAGGGCTTTCTATGGCTACACCTTC TRBJ1-2 . TRBV2 .
CASSHSNEKLFF TGTGCCAGCAGCCATTCTAATGAAAAACTGTTTTTT TRBJ1-4 . TRBV3-1 few
CSVRDAGNTIYF TGCAGCGTTCGGGACGCTGGAAACACCATATATTTT TRBJ1-3 . TRBV29-1 .
CASSPSFNGPIRF TGTGCCAGCAGCCCCTCTTTTAACGGCCCTATACGGTTC TRBJ2-7 . TRBV11-3 many
CASSQDVGGGNTIYF TGCGCCAGCAGCCAAGACGTCGGGGGAGGAAACACCATATATTTT TRBJ1-3 . TRBV4-1 .
CASSQDPYSSPLHF TGTGCCAGCAGCCAAGATCCCTACAGTTCACCCCTCCACTTT TRBJ1-6 . TRBV4-2 many
CSVVPGTGKRAYEQYF TGCAGCGTTGTCCCCGGGACAGGGAAGAGGGCCTACGAGCAGTACTTC TRBJ2-7 TRBD1 TRBV29-1 .
CASSLAPPGLSSYEQYF TGTGCCAGCAGCTTAGCGCCCCCCGGCCTGAGCTCCTACGAGCAGTACTTC TRBJ2-7 . TRBV7-6 many
CASSSPGTKIYGYTF TGCGCCAGCAGCAGTCCCGGGACTAAAATCTATGGCTACACCTTC TRBJ1-2 . TRBV4-1 many
CASSLRFSGNIQYF TGTGCCAGCAGCTTAAGGTTCTCTGGAAACATTCAGTACTTC TRBJ2-4 . TRBV5-6 .
CSAYYAGTSIEETQYF TGCAGTGCTTATTATGCCGGGACTAGTATAGAAGAGACCCAGTACTTC TRBJ2-5 TRBD2 TRBV20-1 many
CASSRFVTGLNQPQHF TGCGCCAGCAGCCGCTTCGTAACAGGGCTCAATCAGCCCCAGCATTTT TRBJ1-5 . TRBV4-3 many
CASSIPGQNPGKLFF TGTGCCAGTAGTATCCCGGGACAGAACCCGGGGAAGCTGTTTTTT TRBJ2-2 TRBD1 TRBV19 many
CATKVAGGITGELFF TGTGCCACCAAGGTGGCAGGGGGTATCACCGGGGAGCTGTTTTTT TRBJ2-2 TRBD1 TRBV6-2/TRBV6-3 few
CASRTGGNTEAFF TGTGCCAGCAGGACAGGGGGCAACACTGAAGCTTTCTTT TRBJ1-1 TRBD1 TRBV19 .
CASSARGDGIYGYTF TGTGCCAGTAGTGCGAGGGGCGATGGAATCTATGGCTACACCTTC TRBJ1-2 . TRBV19 many
CASMRRLASNEQFF TGTGCCAGCATGCGTCGACTAGCCAGCAATGAGCAGTTCTTC TRBJ2-1 TRBD2 TRBV2 many
CASSLETGGLGETQYF TGTGCCAGCAGCTTAGAGACAGGAGGGTTGGGGGAGACCCAGTACTTC TRBJ2-5 . TRBV7-8 many
CASRRDRGLSVNTEAFF TGCGCCAGCAGAAGAGACAGGGGGCTATCGGTGAACACTGAAGCTTTCTTT TRBJ1-1 TRBD1 TRBV5-1 few
CASSGTLTLGANVLTF TGTGCCAGCAGCGGAACCCTGACTCTGGGGGCCAACGTCCTGACTTTC TRBJ2-6 . TRBV9 many
CASSPPGRSPYNEQFF TGTGCCAGCAGTCCACCGGGACGCTCGCCCTACAATGAGCAGTTCTTC TRBJ2-1 . TRBV12-3/TRBV12-4 few
CASSLVTGGNTQYF TGTGCCAGCAGCTTAGTGACAGGGGGAAATACGCAGTATTTT TRBJ2-3 TRBD1 TRBV7-9 .
CASSEETRSPLHF TGTGCCAGCAGTGAAGAAACCCGTTCACCCCTCCACTTT TRBJ1-6 . TRBV2 many
CASSQEDSAYGYTF TGCGCCAGCAGCCAAGAAGACAGCGCCTATGGCTACACCTTC TRBJ1-2 . TRBV4-1 many
CASSNRGGETQYF TGTGCCAGCAGTAACAGGGGCGGGGAGACCCAGTACTTC TRBJ2-5 TRBD1 TRBV2 .
CASSSRGGYEQYF TGTGCCAGCAGCTCCCGGGGGGGCTACGAGCAGTACTTC TRBJ2-7 TRBD2 TRBV11-2 many
CASSLAPQPGSSDTQYF TGCGCCAGCAGCTTGGCCCCCCAGCCAGGGTCCTCAGATACGCAGTATTTT TRBJ2-3 . TRBV5-1 .
CASSQDYSSYNSPLHF TGCGCCAGCAGCCAAGACTATAGCTCCTATAATTCACCCCTCCACTTT TRBJ1-6 . TRBV4-3 few
CASSFGQGPYNEQFF TGCGCCAGCAGCTTTGGACAGGGACCCTACAATGAGCAGTTCTTC TRBJ2-1 TRBD1 TRBV4-3 .
CASSSRPASGANVLTF TGTGCCAGCAGCTCTCGGCCTGCCTCTGGGGCCAACGTCCTGACTTTC TRBJ2-6 . TRBV11-2 few
CASSLAVRRNEQFF TGTGCCAGCAGCTTAGCAGTGAGACGGAATGAGCAGTTCTTC TRBJ2-1 . TRBV7-2 many